This T cell receptor (beta chain) was obtained from a study of cytomegalovirus exposure and HLA in healthy donors. The PCR made use of 60 Vbeta and 13 Jbeta primers. Method: immunoSEQ multiplex PCR; TCRdb's copy keeps in-frame clones and lacks some. Among roughly 200,000 clones listed, about 88% were seen once. Germline CDR1 MDHEN, CDR2 SYDVKM. The V segment lost 6 bases and the J segment 5 bases; nucleotides outside the gene matches: 6. CDR3 length: 14 amino acids. This receptor was identified in a woman aged 25 to 45 in good health and CMV-seronegative. Sample: PBMCs. V gene TRBV28 combines with J gene TRBJ2-2, with 7 positions matching TRBD1. CDR3 DNA sequence: TGTGCCAGCAGCCCAGGGGGTCAAACCGGGGAGCTGTTTTTT. This translates into CASSPGGQTGELFF.